The 22 T cell receptor beta chains given below trace back to one sample, sequenced in a study of shared clonotypes between healthy human individuals. Clones were sequenced by immunoSEQ multiplex PCR, and TCRdb holds only the in-frame ones, with some missing. In the table there are under 600,000 clones, roughly 95% of which are singletons. The sample comprised naive CD4+ T cells sorted from blood. As for subset: CD45RA+ positively selected. Every receptor here comes from a woman aged 25 to 39 in good health.

The chain carries TRBV5-1 and TRBJ2-5, with TRBD2 identical over 10 bases. Germline CDR1 is SGHRS and CDR2 is YFSETQ. The V gene end was trimmed by 4 bases and the J gene end by 4 bases; junction bases not matched to a gene: 22. The CDR3 length is 20 residues. CDR3 nucleotide sequence: TGCGCCAGCAGCCGCCTGGGGCTAGCGGGAGCACCCCTTTCGGTAGAGACCCAGTACTTC. Protein product: CASSRLGLAGAPLSVETQYF.

The chain carries TRBV28 and TRBJ1-1; D is uncertain. The V end was cut by 6 bases, the J end by 5 bases, with 10 bases between. This CDR3 is 12 amino acids long. Germline CDR1 and CDR2: MDHEN and SYDVKM. Here the CDR3 reads CASSRVRTEAFF. CDR3 nucleotide sequence: TGTGCCAGCAGCCGAGTAAGGACTGAAGCTTTCTTT.

V usage is TRBV27 and J usage is TRBJ2-1; 9 nucleotides agree with TRBD2. Germline CDR1 is MNHEY and CDR2 is SMNVEV (reference sequence). The V segment lost 4 bases and the J segment 9 bases; nucleotides outside the gene matches: 4. The CDR3 has 13 residues. The CDR3 here is CASSSNSGSEQFF. CDR3 coding DNA: TGTGCCAGCAGTTCCAATAGCGGGAGTGAGCAGTTCTTC.

This chain uses TRBV5-6 with TRBJ1-1; D unclear. Germline-derived CDR1 and CDR2 are SGHDT and YYEEEE. The germline V and J ends were trimmed by 4 bases and 6 bases, with 13 bases remaining between them. The CDR3 has 13 amino acids. The CDR3 loop reads CASSRKFASEAFF. For the CDR3, the DNA is TGTGCCAGCAGCCGAAAATTCGCCTCTGAAGCTTTCTTT.

The J gene is TRBJ2-7, the V gene TRBV7-7, with TRBD2 matching over 14 bases. V lost 2 bases, J lost 5 bases, and 2 bases stayed unmatched. Germline CDR1 is SSHAT and CDR2 is FNYEAQ (reference sequence). The CDR3 loop spans 15 amino acids. CDR3 nucleotide sequence: TGTGCCAGCAGCTTATCGGGACTAGCGGGAGACGAGCAGTACTTC. Translation gives CASSLSGLAGDEQYF.

CDR3 residues: CASSYSNSNSYEQYF. The DNA of the CDR3 is TGTGCCAGCAGTTACTCGAATTCCAACTCCTACGAGCAGTACTTC. The rearrangement joins TRBV6-5 to TRBJ2-7, with unresolved D. V was shortened by 0 bases and J by 0 bases, with 9 bases between the two germline ends. The CDR3 covers 15 residues. The germline V gene has CDR1 MNHEY and CDR2 SVGAGI.

This chain joins TRBV7-2 and TRBJ2-5; D not resolved. The assigned J gene may be wrong: the sequence end matches TRBJ2-7 better. CDR3 length: 12 amino acids. CDR1 and CDR2 (germline): SGHTA, FQGNSA. The CDR3 DNA is TGTGCCAGCAGCTTCCGCGGATACGAGCAGTACTTC. Protein product: CASSFRGYEQYF.

V is TRBV7-9 and J is TRBJ2-7; possible D gene TRBD1, 5 bases. Germline values: CDR1 SEHNR, CDR2 FQNEAQ (reference sequence). The CDR3 covers 13 residues. V dropped 8 bases and J dropped 5 bases, with 16 bases sitting between them. CDR3 nucleotide sequence: TGTGCCAGCCTATTTTCAGGGTCTCACGAGCAGTACTTC. Its translation: CASLFSGSHEQYF.

This chain joins TRBV2 and TRBJ1-1, with 9 bases matching TRBD1. The V gene end was trimmed by 7 bases and the J gene end by 1 base; junction bases not matched to a gene: 4. Germline V lookup: CDR1 SNHLY, CDR2 FYNNEI. CDR3 length equals 14 residues. The CDR3 nucleotides read TGTGCCAGCAAACCGGACAGGGGGAACACTGAAGCTTTCTTT. This gives the protein CASKPDRGNTEAFF.

The rearrangement joins TRBV28 to TRBJ1-4; 7 bases fit TRBD1. The CDR3 runs to 13 residues. The junction had 11 bases not matched to a gene; V was cut back by 11 bases and J by 8 bases. CDR1 and CDR2 (germline): MDHEN, SYDVKM. CDR3 residues: CAGSDRAPEKLFF. CDR3 nucleotides: TGTGCCGGCTCCGACAGGGCGCCCGAAAAACTGTTTTTT.

This rearrangement joins TRBV7-2 to TRBJ1-1; 8 bases fit TRBD1. The V and J ends lost 5 bases and 4 bases, in that order; junction bases with no gene match: 15. The CDR3 totals 17 residues. CDR1 is SGHTA and CDR2 is FQGNSA in the germline V gene. This CDR3 is CASSRGQGAPFGTEAFF. The CDR3 DNA reads as TGTGCCAGCAGCCGAGGACAGGGTGCGCCCTTCGGCACTGAAGCTTTCTTT.

This clone appeared once. The chain couples TRBV7-9 to TRBJ1-1; D not certain. V gave up 2 bases and J gave up 0 bases, with 4 bases separating them. The CDR3 consists of 13 residues. Germline CDR1 SEHNR, CDR2 FQNEAQ (reference sequence). The CDR3 coding sequence is TGTGCCAGCAGCTTATCTGTGAACACTGAAGCTTTCTTT. Its protein product is CASSLSVNTEAFF.

This chain uses TRBV5-1 with TRBJ2-5; 7 positions match TRBD1. J was trimmed by 2 bases and V by 5 bases; bases with no gene match: 9. Germline-derived CDR1 and CDR2 are SGHRS and YFSETQ. This CDR3 contains 15 residues. This CDR3 reads CASRTPGRGQETQYF. The CDR3 DNA reads TGCGCCAGCAGGACGCCGGGCAGGGGGCAAGAGACCCAGTACTTC. Variable domain in full (rest from reference TRBV5-1 and TRBJ2-5): KAGVTQTPRYLIKTRGQQVTLSCSPISGHRSVSWYQQTPGQGLQFLFEYFSETQRNKGNFPGRFSGRQFSNSRSEMNVSTLELGDSALYLCASRTPGRGQETQYFGPGTRLLVL.

V usage is TRBV18 and J usage is TRBJ2-5; perhaps TRBD1 as D (6 bases). The CDR3 spans 14 residues. Per germline, CDR1 KGHSH and CDR2 LQKENI. V was shortened by 4 bases and J by 0 bases, with 9 bases between the two germline ends. CDR3 coding DNA: TGTGCCAGCTCACGGGACACCGACCAAGAGACCCAGTACTTC. Protein sequence: CASSRDTDQETQYF.

The CDR3 sequence: CASSSEGQQIQEQYF. The CDR3 DNA reads TGTGCCAGCAGCTCGGAGGGACAGCAAATCCAAGAGCAGTACTTC. The gene calls are TRBV5-6 and TRBJ2-7; D perhaps matches TRBD1 (7 bases). The length of the CDR3 is 15 residues. Looked up from germline, CDR1 is SGHDT and CDR2 is YYEEEE. V was pared by 3 bases and J by 7 bases, with 20 bases between.

This sequence joins TRBV18 and TRBJ2-5; D is perhaps TRBD2 (5 bases). There are 18 residues in the CDR3. The V gene lost 5 bases and the J gene lost 5 bases, with 27 bases spanning the gap. The germline gives CDR1 KGHSH, CDR2 LQKENI. Here the CDR3 DNA reads TGTGCCAGCTCATCTATACGCAAAAGGACGCATTCTAGCGAGACCCAGTACTTC. Protein product: CASSSIRKRTHSSETQYF.

This clone appeared a few times. This sample includes further DNA sequences coding for the same CDR3. The V and J genes are TRBV5-5 and TRBJ2-2, with 7 bases that match TRBD1. The CDR3 length is 16 residues. CDR1 is SGHKS, CDR2 YYEKEE, per germline (reference sequence). The V segment lost 0 bases and the J segment 0 bases; nucleotides outside the gene matches: 2. The CDR3 is CASSLVGTANTGELFF. The CDR3 nucleotides are TGTGCCAGCAGCTTGGTCGGGACAGCGAACACCGGGGAGCTGTTTTTT.

The CDR3 loop reads CAISGTGSVQETQYF. CDR3 bases: TGTGCCATCAGTGGGACAGGGAGTGTCCAAGAGACCCAGTACTTC. This chain joins TRBV10-3 and TRBJ2-5; TRBD1 agrees at 8 bases. Germline CDR1 is ENHRY and CDR2 is SYGVKD. The CDR3 totals 15 residues. J lost 1 base, V lost 4 bases, and 5 bases had no gene match.

This rearrangement joins TRBV7-9 to TRBJ2-3, with 8 bases that match TRBD2. Per germline, CDR1 SEHNR and CDR2 FQNEAQ (reference sequence). The CDR3 runs 17 residues. Trimming took 3 bases from V and 3 from J; bases not matched to a gene: 11. The CDR3 loop is CASSFSLMREATDTQYF. The CDR3 nucleotides read TGTGCCAGCAGCTTCTCCTTAATGCGGGAGGCAACAGATACGCAGTATTTT.

The chain has TRBV5-4 and TRBJ2-5; D is ambiguous. Trimming stripped 6 bases from V and 5 bases from J, with 11 bases between. CDR1 is SGHNT, CDR2 YYREEE, per germline (reference sequence). The CDR3 runs 12 residues. The CDR3 coding sequence is TGTGCCAGCAACCAGGTGGGGGAGACCCAGTACTTC. Its protein product is CASNQVGETQYF. The full variable domain, its missing parts supplied by reference TRBV5-4 and TRBJ2-5, is ETGVTQSPTHLIKTRGQQVTLRCSSQSGHNTVSWYQQALGQGPQFIFQYYREEENGRGNFPPRFSGLQFPNYSSELNVNALELDDSALYLCASNQVGETQYFGPGTRLLVL.

The chain joins TRBV11-1 to TRBJ2-7; D ambiguous. The V end lost 3 bases, the J end lost 6 bases, and 12 bases lay between the germline ends. CDR1 is SGHAT, CDR2 FQDESV, per germline (reference sequence). This CDR3 spans 13 amino acids. The CDR3 is CASSLGPAVEQYF. CDR3 nucleotides: TGTGCCAGCAGCTTGGGCCCCGCGGTCGAGCAGTACTTC.

This chain links TRBV7-9 with TRBJ2-7; 9 positions agree with TRBD1. The CDR3 totals 17 residues. From germline, CDR1 is SEHNR and CDR2 FQNEAQ (reference sequence). With V trimmed by 5 bases and J by 3 bases, 14 bases remained unmatched. In DNA, the CDR3 is TGTGCCAGCAGCCCCGGGACAGGGAGACTGCTAAACTACGAGCAGTACTTC. Translated, it gives CASSPGTGRLLNYEQYF.